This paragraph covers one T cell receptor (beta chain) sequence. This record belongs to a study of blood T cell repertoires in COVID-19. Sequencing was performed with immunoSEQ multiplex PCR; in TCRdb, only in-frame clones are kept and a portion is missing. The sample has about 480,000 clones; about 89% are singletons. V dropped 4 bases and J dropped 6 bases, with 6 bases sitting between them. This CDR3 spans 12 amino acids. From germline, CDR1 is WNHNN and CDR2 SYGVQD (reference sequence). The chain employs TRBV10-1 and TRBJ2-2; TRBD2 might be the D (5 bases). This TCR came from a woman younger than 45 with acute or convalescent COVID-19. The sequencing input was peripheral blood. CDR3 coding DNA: TGCGCCAGCAGTGGGCGGGCCGGGGAGCTGTTTTTT. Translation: CASSGRAGELFF.